The 10 T cell receptor beta chains reported below all come from one sample, sequenced in a study of blood T cell repertoires in COVID-19 (dated by TCRdb to about 2020). Library method: the immunoSEQ multiplex PCR assay. Held by TCRdb, this immuneACCESS table contains in-frame sequences only and omits some clones. Under half of the omission traces to an unresolved V gene where checked; the cause of the rest is unknown. The sample table lists hundreds of thousands of clones, around 86% of them with a count of one. Of the sample, approximately 1.6% falls within the top ten clones. Sequencing used peripheral blood. These TCRs come from a woman in her thirties or forties who had recovered from COVID-19.

This clone was recorded only once. The chain combines TRBV30 with TRBJ1-2; no definite D call. Trimming shortened V by 2 bases and J by 7 bases, and 14 bases separated the two germline ends. Germline V CDR1 and CDR2: GTSNPN, SVGIG (reference sequence). The CDR3 sequence is 13 residues long. This chain's CDR3 is CAWSTKTGSGYTF. The CDR3 DNA sequence: TGTGCCTGGAGTACTAAAACCGGCAGTGGCTACACCTTC.

The genes are TRBV5-8 and TRBJ1-2; D is possibly TRBD1 (6 bases). Trimming cost V 5 bases and J 5 bases, with 10 bases left between them. Germline loops: CDR1 SGHTS, CDR2 YDEGEE. This CDR3 region has 12 residues. This chain's CDR3 is CASSQGLYGYTF. CDR3 in DNA: TGTGCCAGCAGTCAGGGGCTTTATGGCTACACCTTC.

This clone was recorded once. This chain joins TRBV29-1 and TRBJ1-2; perhaps TRBD1 as D (6 bases). This CDR3 region has 13 residues. Per the germline V gene, CDR1 is SQVTM and CDR2 is ANQGSEA. The ends were cut back, 4 bases at V and 5 bases at J, with 14 bases in the middle. The CDR3 loop reads CSVGGGGGYGYTF. The CDR3 coding sequence is TGCAGCGTTGGAGGGGGTGGAGGTTATGGCTACACCTTC.

This chain uses TRBV2 with TRBJ1-2; the D gene is possibly TRBD1 (6 bases). Trimming took off 5 bases at V and 2 bases at J, with 9 bases between the two ends. CDR1 and CDR2 from the germline V gene are SNHLY and FYNNEI. This CDR3 is built from 13 residues. CDR3 nucleotides: TGTGCCAGCAGTACAGGGTGGAACTATGGCTACACCTTC. Translation: CASSTGWNYGYTF.

This chain joins TRBV7-2 and TRBJ2-4; 9 bases agree with TRBD1. Germline V gene lookup returns CDR1 SGHTA and CDR2 FQGNSA. Trimming at V came to 5 bases and at J to 3 bases, leaving 11 bases not matched to a gene. This CDR3 spans 17 amino acids. The CDR3 DNA follows: TGTGCCAGCAGCCCCGGGACAGGGCAGGGGGGCAAAAACATTCAGTACTTC. Amino acids: CASSPGTGQGGKNIQYF.

This chain links TRBV7-8 with TRBJ1-2; D is ambiguous. This CDR3 contains 13 residues. Germline V gene sequence: CDR1 SGHVS, CDR2 FQNEAQ. V gave up 5 bases and J gave up 8 bases, with 15 bases separating them. The CDR3 loop is CASSLGPSSGYTF. The CDR3 region has the DNA TGTGCCAGCAGCCTTGGACCCTCTAGCGGCTACACCTTC.

The chain uses TRBV7-2 and TRBJ2-5; D might be TRBD2 (6 bases). This CDR3 is built from 15 residues. Trimming removed 1 base from V and 7 bases from J, with 16 bases in between. Germline assignment: CDR1 SGHTA and CDR2 FQGNSA. The CDR3 sequence: CASSLGTISSMTQYF. CDR3 in DNA: TGTGCCAGCAGCTTAGGGACTATATCCTCCATGACCCAGTACTTC.

The J gene is TRBJ2-5, the V gene TRBV6-5, with 13 bases matching TRBD2. CDR1 and CDR2 from the germline V gene are MNHEY and SVGAGI. Trimming removed 6 bases from V and 6 bases from J; junction bases left unmatched: 7. The length of the CDR3 is 15 residues. The CDR3 region has the DNA TGTGCCAGCAGCAAACTAGCGGGGGGGCCACAGACCCAGTACTTC. Encoded protein: CASSKLAGGPQTQYF.

The V call is TRBV2, the J call TRBJ1-4; D is ambiguous. Between the trimmed V and J ends, which lost 6 bases and 3 bases, there was a span of 8 bases. Germline CDR1 SNHLY, CDR2 FYNNEI. The CDR3 spans 13 residues. The CDR3 reads CASSVRANEKLFF. CDR3 nucleotide sequence: TGTGCCAGCAGCGTTCGAGCTAATGAAAAACTGTTTTTT.

V and J are TRBV7-2 and TRBJ1-6; maybe TRBD1 (6 bases). From germline, CDR1 is SGHTA and CDR2 FQGNSA. V was shortened by 5 bases and J by 3 bases, with 14 bases between the two germline ends. The CDR3 is 16 amino acids. The CDR3 bases are TGTGCCAGCAGCCCCAAGGGGGGGAGCTATAATTCACCCCTCCACTTT. The encoded protein is CASSPKGGSYNSPLHF.